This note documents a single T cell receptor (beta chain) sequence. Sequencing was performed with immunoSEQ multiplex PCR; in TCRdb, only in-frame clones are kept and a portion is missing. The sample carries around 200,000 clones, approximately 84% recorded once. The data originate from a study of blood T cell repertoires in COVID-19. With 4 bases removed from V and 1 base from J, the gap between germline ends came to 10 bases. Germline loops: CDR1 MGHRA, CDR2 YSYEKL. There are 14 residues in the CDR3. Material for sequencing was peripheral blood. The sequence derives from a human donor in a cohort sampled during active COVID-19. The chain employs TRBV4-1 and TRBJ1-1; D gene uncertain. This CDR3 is CASSRREGNTEAFF. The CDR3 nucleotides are TGCGCCAGCAGCCGACGTGAGGGGAACACTGAAGCTTTCTTT.